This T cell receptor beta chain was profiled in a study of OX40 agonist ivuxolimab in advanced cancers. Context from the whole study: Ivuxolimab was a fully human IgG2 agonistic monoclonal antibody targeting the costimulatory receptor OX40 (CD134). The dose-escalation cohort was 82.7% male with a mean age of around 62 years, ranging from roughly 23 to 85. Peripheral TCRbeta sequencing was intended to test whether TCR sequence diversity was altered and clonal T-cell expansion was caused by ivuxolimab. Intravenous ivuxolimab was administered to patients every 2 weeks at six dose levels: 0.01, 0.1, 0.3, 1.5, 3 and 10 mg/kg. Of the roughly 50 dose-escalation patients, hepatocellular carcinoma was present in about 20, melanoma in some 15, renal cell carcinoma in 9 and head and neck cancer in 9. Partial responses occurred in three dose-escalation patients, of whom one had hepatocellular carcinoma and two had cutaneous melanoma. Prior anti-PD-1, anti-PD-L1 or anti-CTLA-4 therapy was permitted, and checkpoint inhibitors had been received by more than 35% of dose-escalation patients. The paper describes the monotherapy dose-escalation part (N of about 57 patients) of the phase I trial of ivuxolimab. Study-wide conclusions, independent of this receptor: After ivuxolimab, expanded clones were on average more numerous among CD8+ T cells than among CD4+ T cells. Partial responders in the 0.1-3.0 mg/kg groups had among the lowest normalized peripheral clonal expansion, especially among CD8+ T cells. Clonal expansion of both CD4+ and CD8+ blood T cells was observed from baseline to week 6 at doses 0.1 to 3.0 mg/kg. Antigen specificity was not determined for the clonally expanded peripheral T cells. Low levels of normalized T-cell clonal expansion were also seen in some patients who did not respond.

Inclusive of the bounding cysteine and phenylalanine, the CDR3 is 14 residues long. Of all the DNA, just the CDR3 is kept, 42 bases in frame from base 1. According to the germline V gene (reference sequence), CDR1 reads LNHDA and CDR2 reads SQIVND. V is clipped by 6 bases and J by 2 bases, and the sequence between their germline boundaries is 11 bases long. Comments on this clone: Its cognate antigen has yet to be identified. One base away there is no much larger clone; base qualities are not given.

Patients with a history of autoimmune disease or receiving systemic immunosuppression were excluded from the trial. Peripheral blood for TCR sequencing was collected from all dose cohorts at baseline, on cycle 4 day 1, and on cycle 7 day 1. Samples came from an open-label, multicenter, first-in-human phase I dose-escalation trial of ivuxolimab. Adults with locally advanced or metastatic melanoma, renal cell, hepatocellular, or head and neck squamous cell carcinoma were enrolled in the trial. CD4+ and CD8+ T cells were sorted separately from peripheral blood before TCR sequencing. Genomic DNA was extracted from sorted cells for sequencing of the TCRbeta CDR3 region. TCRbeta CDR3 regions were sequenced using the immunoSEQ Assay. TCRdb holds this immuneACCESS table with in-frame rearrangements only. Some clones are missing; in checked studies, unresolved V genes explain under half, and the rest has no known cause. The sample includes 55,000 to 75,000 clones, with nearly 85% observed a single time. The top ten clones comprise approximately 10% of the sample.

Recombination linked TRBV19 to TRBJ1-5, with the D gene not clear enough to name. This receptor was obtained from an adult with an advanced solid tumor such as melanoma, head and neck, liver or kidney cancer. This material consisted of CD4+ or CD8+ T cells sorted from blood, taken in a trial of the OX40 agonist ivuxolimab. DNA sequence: TGTGCCAGTAGATGGATAGAAGGCAATCAGCCCCAGCATTTT. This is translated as CASRWIEGNQPQHF.